The clone carrying this T cell receptor (beta chain) was seen ten or more times. The junction had 7 bases not matched to a gene; V was cut back by 3 bases and J by 1 base. The CDR3 is made up of 16 amino acids. Germline V gene lookup returns CDR1 SGHRS and CDR2 YFSETQ. The data are from a study of T cells in Graves' hyperthyroidism and ophthalmopathy. RNA transcripts were the template for amplifying TCR beta CDR3 regions. A first-round RT-PCR of the TCR CDR3 used the HTBI primer set. TCRdb fed the multiplex PCR reads into MiXCR, producing one record per CDR3 protein. The sample lists hundreds of thousands of distinct CDR3 sequences; about 14% were seen once.

The rearrangement uses TRBV5-1 and TRBJ2-3; 8 nucleotides agree with TRBD2. The TCR sequence derives from a woman aged 50 to 60 with Graves' ophthalmopathy. The sample taken for sequencing was blood. The CDR3 here is CASSYGAGDGTDTQYF. CDR3 bases: TGCGCCAGCAGCTACGGAGCGGGAGATGGCACAGATACGCAGTATTTT.